These 32 T cell receptor beta chains share one sample of origin, sequenced in a study of monozygotic twins with inflammatory bowel disease. TCRdb re-called the 5' RACE reads, yielding one record per CDR3 amino acid sequence without DNA. The repertoire shows 300,000 to 400,000 distinct CDR3 sequences; the top ten hold 2% to 3%. The sample comprised blood. The receptors come from a human donor with ulcerative colitis or Crohn's disease, or a healthy co-twin of an affected twin (not recorded which).

J is TRBJ2-7 and V is TRBV4-3; as DNA is missing, the TRBD1 call by TCRdb cannot be tested. The CDR3 spans 15 residues. CDR1 is LGHNA, CDR2 YSLEER, per germline. The CDR3: CASSQLRDTSYEQYF.

The V and J genes are TRBV7-3 and TRBJ1-4. The CDR3 consists of 13 residues. The germline CDR1 and CDR2 sequences are SGHTA and FQGTGA. The chain's CDR3 is CASSVSLGEKLFF. Together with reference TRBV7-3 and TRBJ1-4, the CDR3 gives the full variable domain: GAGVSQTPSNKVTEKGKYVELRCDPISGHTALYWYRQSLGQGPEFLIYFQGTGAADDSGLPNDRFFAVRPEGSVSTLKIQRTERGDSAVYLCASSVSLGEKLFFGSGTQLSVL.

This chain links TRBV7-3 with TRBJ2-3; the D gene TCRdb calls, TRBD1, cannot be checked with no DNA. The germline V gene has CDR1 SGHTA and CDR2 FQGTGA. The CDR3 spans 16 residues. The CDR3 sequence: CASRLTGTGETDTQYF.

The chain is built from TRBV4-2 and TRBJ2-1; the D call of TRBD2 rests on TCRdb alone, since no DNA is present to check it. The CDR3 is made up of 17 amino acids. Germline V gene lookup returns CDR1 LGHNA and CDR2 YNFKEQ. CDR3 sequence reads: CASSQDGASGGYNEQFF.

The chain recombines TRBV28 with TRBJ2-1; checking the TCRdb D call of TRBD2 is not possible without DNA. Per germline, CDR1 MDHEN and CDR2 SYDVKM. This CDR3 region has 15 residues. CDR3 in amino acids: CASSTWEGGRGEQFF.

The rearrangement uses TRBV4-3 and TRBJ2-1; TCRdb names TRBD2, which stays unverified in the absence of DNA. This CDR3 contains 15 residues. Germline CDR1 LGHNA, CDR2 YSLEER. CDR3 sequence reads: CASSRLTSGDHEQFF.

V and J are TRBV20-1 and TRBJ1-6. This CDR3 has 16 amino acids. Per the germline V gene, CDR1 is DFQATT and CDR2 is SNEGSKA (reference sequence). The CDR3 region is CSARVVSQDFASPLHF.

The genes are TRBV7-2 and TRBJ2-1; the TCRdb D gene call, TRBD2, has no DNA to confirm it. The CDR3 extends over 15 amino acids. CDR1 is SGHTA and CDR2 is FQGNSA in the germline V gene. The CDR3 here is CASSLSGPLGNEQFF.

This chain connects TRBV19 to TRBJ2-4. CDR3 length equals 17 residues. The V gene's germline CDR1 is LNHDA and CDR2 SQIVND (reference sequence). The CDR3 is CASSIGIRAIAKNIQYF.

The chain couples TRBV29-1 to TRBJ1-2; TCRdb lists TRBD1, though no DNA is available to test this call. From germline, CDR1 is SQVTM and CDR2 ANQGSEA. The CDR3 consists of 15 residues. The chain's CDR3 is CSAIPGQGSEVGYTF.

CDR3: CASSPRGKGVNGYTF. The chain links TRBV3-1 to TRBJ1-2; with no DNA, the TCRdb D assignment of TRBD1 cannot be verified. Looked up from germline, CDR1 is LGHDT and CDR2 is YNNKEL (reference sequence). This CDR3 has 15 amino acids.

This sequence joins TRBV10-3 and TRBJ1-5. Germline-derived CDR1 and CDR2 are ENHRY and SYGVKD. The CDR3 contains 15 residues. CDR3 region: CAISDGPAGNQPQHF.

The gene calls are TRBV28 and TRBJ1-2; the D gene TCRdb calls, TRBD1, cannot be checked with no DNA. This CDR3 spans 13 amino acids. CDR1 is MDHEN and CDR2 is SYDVKM in the germline V gene. The CDR3 sequence: CASSPTGVGGYTF.

The chain employs TRBV21-1 and TRBJ2-5; TCRdb reports TRBD1, a call that lacks DNA to check it against. TRBV21-1 is a documented pseudogene. This CDR3 is 13 amino acids long. CDR3 protein: CASGVWGQETQYF.

The chain links TRBV5-4 to TRBJ1-1; TCRdb proposes TRBD1, but this gene call is untestable without DNA. Germline-derived CDR1 and CDR2 are SGHNT and YYREEE (reference sequence). The CDR3 spans 14 residues. The CDR3 sequence is CASSQDRGITEAFF. Full variable domain (missing parts from reference TRBV5-4 and TRBJ1-1): ETGVTQSPTHLIKTRGQQVTLRCSSQSGHNTVSWYQQALGQGPQFIFQYYREEENGRGNFPPRFSGLQFPNYSSELNVNALELDDSALYLCASSQDRGITEAFFGQGTRLTVV.

The chain employs TRBV2 and TRBJ2-3; TCRdb proposes TRBD1, but this gene call is untestable without DNA. This CDR3 has 16 residues. Germline V gene sequence: CDR1 SNHLY, CDR2 FYNNEI. The CDR3 spells CASSEAGFPGADTQYF.

The rearrangement uses TRBV11-3 and TRBJ2-1; TCRdb outputs TRBD1, but without DNA this stays unchecked. In germline, CDR1 is SGHNT, CDR2 YENEEA. The CDR3 covers 14 residues. This CDR3 reads CASSPTGAPNEQFF.

CDR3 in amino acids: CASSYYGRKRSSPLHF. This chain uses TRBV6-5 with TRBJ1-6. Germline V gene lookup returns CDR1 MNHEY and CDR2 SVGAGI. The CDR3 contains 16 residues.

The chain uses TRBV7-8 and TRBJ1-2. Germline CDR1 and CDR2: SGHVS and FQNEAQ. There are 13 residues in the CDR3. CDR3 region: CASSSMGYYGYTF.

This chain uses TRBV5-1 with TRBJ1-2; the TRBD1 assignment by TCRdb is unverifiable without DNA. The CDR3 runs 15 residues. The germline V gene encodes CDR1 SGHRS and CDR2 YFSETQ. CDR3 sequence: CASSFGGPPGYGYTF.

The J gene is TRBJ1-4, the V gene TRBV4-3; TCRdb's D call, TRBD1, is unchecked because there is no DNA. The CDR3 covers 16 residues. Germline CDR1 is LGHNA and CDR2 is YSLEER. The CDR3 here is CASSQYRQATNEKLFF.

This chain joins TRBV3-1 and TRBJ1-1; lacking DNA, the TRBD1 call made by TCRdb goes unchecked. The length of the CDR3 is 15 residues. The germline gives CDR1 LGHDT, CDR2 YNNKEL (reference sequence). This CDR3 reads CASSQGTGDYTEAFF.

The chain recombines TRBV7-2 with TRBJ1-5; the D call from TCRdb, TRBD1, cannot be confirmed without DNA. Germline-derived CDR1 and CDR2 are SGHTA and FQGNSA. The CDR3 covers 13 residues. The CDR3 loop is CASSPWGYQPQHF. Using reference TRBV7-2 and TRBJ1-5 for the parts outside the CDR3, the full variable domain is GAGVSQSPSNKVTEKGKDVELRCDPISGHTALYWYRQSLGQGLEFLIYFQGNSAPDKSGLPSDRFSAERTGGSVSTLTIQRTQQEDSAVYLCASSPWGYQPQHFGDGTRLSIL.

The chain carries TRBV7-9 and TRBJ2-7. The CDR3 covers 13 residues. CDR1 is SEHNR and CDR2 is FQNEAQ in the germline V gene (reference sequence). CDR3: CASSSSVSYEQYF.

The J gene is TRBJ1-2, the V gene TRBV20-1; the D gene TCRdb calls, TRBD1, cannot be checked with no DNA. Germline V gene lookup returns CDR1 DFQATT and CDR2 SNEGSKA (reference sequence). This CDR3 comprises 16 residues. The CDR3 protein is CSARDLDRALNYGYTF.

The chain carries TRBV7-3 and TRBJ2-3; checking the TCRdb D call of TRBD1 is not possible without DNA. Germline V gives CDR1 SGHTA, CDR2 FQGTGA. The CDR3 is 16 amino acids. CDR3 loop: CASSPDVGGSTDTQYF.

V is TRBV6-2 or TRBV6-3 and J is TRBJ2-7; the D call from TCRdb, TRBD1, cannot be confirmed without DNA. This CDR3 is 18 amino acids long. CDR1 and CDR2 from the germline V gene are MNHEY and SVGEGT. The chain's CDR3 is CASSSRTGANARSYEQYF.

The chain is built from TRBV11-3 and TRBJ2-7; TCRdb's assignment of TRBD1 cannot be checked, as there is no DNA. Germline V gene data show CDR1 as SGHNT and CDR2 as YENEEA. The CDR3 covers 14 residues. Here the CDR3 reads CASSFGTGGHEQYF.

The rearrangement links TRBV18 to TRBJ1-6. The CDR3 covers 16 residues. Germline CDR1 KGHSH, CDR2 LQKENI. CDR3 sequence reads: CASSPRQGAYNSPLHF.

The V and J genes are TRBV6-1 and TRBJ2-1; as DNA is missing, the TRBD2 call by TCRdb cannot be tested. The CDR3 has 18 amino acids. Germline V lookup: CDR1 MNHNS, CDR2 SASEGT. The CDR3 sequence: CASSVELPGLAGDNEQFF.

The rearrangement links TRBV4-1 to TRBJ2-7. The CDR3 totals 16 residues. Germline values: CDR1 MGHRA, CDR2 YSYEKL. CDR3 protein: CASSQDSSDSSYEQYF.

This sequence joins TRBV6-5 and TRBJ2-1; there is no DNA to check the TCRdb D call of TRBD2. The length of the CDR3 is 15 residues. Germline CDR1 reads MNHEY; CDR2 reads SVGAGI. The CDR3 spells CASSTSGETLRGQFF.